These T cell receptor beta chains were read from a single sample in a study of regulatory T cells in long-lasting Graves disease. TCRdb independently ran MiXCR on the multiplex PCR reads; one entry per CDR3 protein. Of 360,000 or so distinct CDR3 sequences in the sample, roughly 15% were seen once. The same data also went into a second study, on T cells in Graves' hyperthyroidism and ophthalmopathy.

Sequenced material: peripheral blood mononuclear cells (PBMCs), taken at new diagnosis, from a patient treated with antithyroid drugs. The receptors were sampled from a woman aged 18-29 years with Graves disease. Both conserved end residues are part of each CDR3. A D gene is named only where the DNA matches it firmly. Clone size appears in some rows only: once, few, many, or a class for an expanded clone.

>TRBV7-3|TRBJ2-1|TRBD2|many
TGTGCCAGCAGCTTGACTAGCGTCCATGAGCAGTTCTTC
CASSLTSVHEQFF
>TRBV11-2|TRBJ1-1|.|many
TGTGCCAGCAGCTTAGAAGGCAGGGCTCACGCTTTCTTT
CASSLEGRAHAFF
>TRBV5-1|TRBJ2-1|TRBD2|few
TGCGCCAGCAGCTTGGCCAATCGAAGAAGACTAGCGGGGGGGGAGAGCTCCTACAATGAGCAGTTCTTC
CASSLANRRRLAGGESSYNEQFF
>TRBV6-2/TRBV6-3|TRBJ2-3|TRBD2|few
TGTGCCAGCAGACGCGGGACTAGCGGGGGAGATACGCAGTATTTT
CASRRGTSGGDTQYF
>TRBV11-2|TRBJ1-2|.|many
TGTGCCAGCAGCTTAGAAAGGGGGACTAACTATGGCTACACCTTC
CASSLERGTNYGYTF
>TRBV5-1|TRBJ1-3|.|many
TGCGCCAGCAGCTCTGGGCCTCAGCAGGACACCATATATTTT
CASSSGPQQDTIYF
>TRBV7-3|TRBJ2-3|TRBD2|many
TGTGCCAGCAGCTCCGGGAACCCGGGACTAGCGGGAGGGCCGTCAGATACGCAGTATTTT
CASSSGNPGLAGGPSDTQYF
>TRBV6-2/TRBV6-3|TRBJ2-7|TRBD1|.
TGTGCCAGCAGTTACCGGGGACAGGGGGCTCGGCACGAGCAGTACTTC
CASSYRGQGARHEQYF
>TRBV5-1|TRBJ2-5|.|many
TGCGCCAGCAGCTTGTCTAGGAGAGGGGAAGAGACCCAGTACTTC
CASSLSRRGEETQYF
>TRBV7-3|TRBJ2-1|TRBD2|many
TGTGCCAGCAGCACCCATAGCGGGAGAATGGATGAGCAGTTCTTC
CASSTHSGRMDEQFF
>TRBV18|TRBJ2-3|.|many
TGTGCCAGCTCACCGTTACAGGCGGCAGATACGCAGTATTTT
CASSPLQAADTQYF
>TRBV28|TRBJ2-6|.|many
TGTGCCAGCAGTCCCCAGGGGTTTCCTGGGGCCAACGTCCTGACTTTC
CASSPQGFPGANVLTF
>TRBV24-1|TRBJ1-2|.|.
TGTGCCACCAGTGATGGGAACGAGGGGGACTACTATGGCTACACCTTC
CATSDGNEGDYYGYTF
>TRBV7-2|TRBJ1-1|TRBD1|many
TGTGCCAGCAGCTTAGGATGGACAGGGGGCTTTGAAGCTTTCTTT
CASSLGWTGGFEAFF
>TRBV20-1|TRBJ2-3|.|many
TGCAGTTCCCTCGAAAGAACAGATACGCAGTATTTT
CSSLERTDTQYF
>TRBV3-1|TRBJ1-2|.|many
TGTGCCAGCAGCCAAGGTCTACTCAGGTCCTATGGCTACACCTTC
CASSQGLLRSYGYTF
>TRBV7-6|TRBJ2-3|.|many
TGTGCCAGCAGCACGAGCACGAGGGCAGATACGCAGTATTTT
CASSTSTRADTQYF
>TRBV5-1|TRBJ2-5|TRBD2|.
TGCGCCAGCAGCATGGATAGCGGGGGACAAGAGACCCGGTACTTC
CASSMDSGGQETRYF
>TRBV28|TRBJ2-3|.|few
TGTGCCAGCAGTTTGAGGCAGGGAGTAACAGATACGCAGTATTTT
CASSLRQGVTDTQYF
>TRBV12-3/TRBV12-4|TRBJ2-2|TRBD2|.
TGTGCCAGCAGTCGAACCGGGGGGTCCGGGGAGCTGTTTTTT
CASSRTGGSGELFF
>TRBV29-1|TRBJ2-7|.|few
TGCAGCGTGGGCACGACTAGCCAGGGGGAGCAGTACTTC
CSVGTTSQGEQYF
>TRBV10-1|TRBJ2-3|.|.
TGCGCCAGCAGTTCCTCTAGCACAGATACGCAGTATTTT
CASSSSSTDTQYF
>TRBV19|TRBJ2-1|.|once
TGTGCCAGTAGTTTGAGCAGCAGCAATGAGCAGTTCTTC
CASSLSSSNEQFF
>TRBV5-1|TRBJ1-6|.|many
TGCGCCAGCAGCTACATCGGGACGGATAATTCACCCCTCCACTTT
CASSYIGTDNSPLHF
>TRBV5-4|TRBJ2-1|TRBD2|many
TGTGCCAGCTCGGGACTAGCGGGAGTTAATGAGCAGTTCTTC
CASSGLAGVNEQFF
>TRBV12-3/TRBV12-4|TRBJ1-1|.|many
TGTGCCAGCATCCAGAACGACCGAGGGTCGAACACTGAAGCTTTCTTT
CASIQNDRGSNTEAFF
>TRBV3-1|TRBJ2-1|.|many
TGTGCCAGCAGCCAAGGAGGGACTCGGAGCTCCTACAATGAGCAGTTCTTC
CASSQGGTRSSYNEQFF
>TRBV6-2/TRBV6-3|TRBJ2-7|.|few
TGTGCCAGCAGTTCAAGAGGGGGTTGGTTACCCTACGAGCAGTACTTC
CASSSRGGWLPYEQYF
>TRBV27|TRBJ2-1|TRBD2|.
TGTGCCAGCAGTCCAGCTCTAGCGGGCCACTACAATGAGCAGTTCTTC
CASSPALAGHYNEQFF
>TRBV6-1|TRBJ1-1|.|few
TGTGCCAGCAATGAAGGGACTGAAGCTTTCTTT
CASNEGTEAFF
>TRBV18|TRBJ1-6|TRBD1|.
TGTGCCAGCTCACAGACAGGGGGGGAAGCACCCCTCCACTTT
CASSQTGGEAPLHF
>TRBV28|TRBJ1-2|TRBD1|.
TGTGCCAGCAGTTTACTCGGGACAGGGGAAAACTATGGCTACACCTTC
CASSLLGTGENYGYTF
>TRBV2|TRBJ2-5|TRBD2|many
TGTGCCAGCACCGGCGGGGGGCCCATAGGGGAGACCCAGTACTTC
CASTGGGPIGETQYF
>TRBV12-3/TRBV12-4|TRBJ1-5|.|.
TGTGCCAGCAGTGGCCCGACTAGCGGGGGGGTTCAGACCCAGCATTTT
CASSGPTSGGVQTQHF
>TRBV20-1|TRBJ2-7|TRBD2|many
TGCAGTGCGCAGCGGGGGGACTCCTACGAGCAGTACTTC
CSAQRGDSYEQYF
>TRBV27|TRBJ2-2|.|many
TGTGCCAGCAGTTTCGGGCACACCGGGGAGCTGTTTTTT
CASSFGHTGELFF
>TRBV6-2/TRBV6-3|TRBJ1-2|TRBD1|many
TGTGCCACGCGGACAGGGTATGGCTACACCTTC
CATRTGYGYTF
>TRBV14|TRBJ2-7|.|many
TGTGCCAGCAGCGTTGGGACTTCCTACGAGCAGTACTTC
CASSVGTSYEQYF
>TRBV3-1|TRBJ1-3|.|.
TGTGCCAGCAGTCCTTCTCGGAGCTCTGGAAACACCATATATTTT
CASSPSRSSGNTIYF
>TRBV12-3/TRBV12-4|TRBJ2-2|.|many
TGTGCCAGCAGGGACGGGACCCTCGGCACCGGGGAGCTGTTTTTT
CASRDGTLGTGELFF
>TRBV5-1|TRBJ2-7|TRBD1|.
TGCGCCAGCAGCTTGCGGACAGGGGATGACGAGCAGTACTTC
CASSLRTGDDEQYF
>TRBV7-3|TRBJ2-1|TRBD1|many
TGTGCCAGCAGCCCGGACAGGAGGAGTGAGCAGTTCTTC
CASSPDRRSEQFF
>TRBV7-3|TRBJ1-3|.|.
TGTGCCAGCAGCCCCGACCCGGACAGACACCGAGGGGACACCATATATTTT
CASSPDPDRHRGDTIYF
>TRBV4-1|TRBJ1-1|.|.
TGCGCCAGCAGCCAAGAGTCTGGACAGCCTGAAGCTTTCTTT
CASSQESGQPEAFF
>TRBV4-1|TRBJ2-5|.|many
TGCGCCAGCAGCCAAGATTGGACTACGCAAGAGACCCAGTACTTC
CASSQDWTTQETQYF
>TRBV5-1|TRBJ2-1|.|many
TGCGCCAGCAGCTTGGAACGGGTGGCAGGGGTTAGCTCCTACAATGAGCAGTTCTTC
CASSLERVAGVSSYNEQFF
>TRBV5-4|TRBJ1-2|.|.
TGTGCCAGCAGCTTGGAGATTACGATGGGCTACACCTTC
CASSLEITMGYTF
>TRBV11-2|TRBJ2-7|TRBD2|many
TGTGCCAGCAGCCCGCTCAAGGTAGCGGGAGACACAAACGAGCAGTACTTC
CASSPLKVAGDTNEQYF
>TRBV9|TRBJ2-7|TRBD1|many
TGTGCCAGCAGCGCCGCGGGGACAGGGAATCCCTACGAGCAGTACTTC
CASSAAGTGNPYEQYF
>TRBV12-3/TRBV12-4|TRBJ2-1|.|many
TGTGCCAGCAGTCCCCCCCTAGGGAGGAATGAGCAGTTCTTC
CASSPPLGRNEQFF
>TRBV20-1|TRBJ2-5|TRBD2|many
TGCAGTGCTAGGTCCGGGACTAGCGGGGGGCTCCAAGAGACCCAGTACTTC
CSARSGTSGGLQETQYF
>TRBV18|TRBJ1-3|.|many
TGTGCCAGCTCACCAGTTAAAGGGATGGGAAACACCATATATTTT
CASSPVKGMGNTIYF
>TRBV11-2|TRBJ2-2|.|many
TGTGCCAGCAGTTACGGGACACGCGCGAACACCGGGGAGCTGTTTTTT
CASSYGTRANTGELFF
>TRBV3-1|TRBJ1-1|.|.
TGTGCCAGCAGCCAAGCAGGTTATGGTGAAGCTTTCTTT
CASSQAGYGEAFF
>TRBV4-2|TRBJ1-6|.|.
TGTGCCAGCAGCCTAAACGAACCGACAGTCGGGTCACCCCTCCACTTT
CASSLNEPTVGSPLHF
>TRBV2|TRBJ1-2|TRBD1|many
TGTGCCAGCGGGAGGGACAGGGAGGTGGGCGGCTACACCTTC
CASGRDREVGGYTF
>TRBV12-3/TRBV12-4|TRBJ1-5|.|.
TGTGCCAGCAGTTTACGGCTTCAGGCGGGGAATCAGCCCCAGCATTTT
CASSLRLQAGNQPQHF
>TRBV19|TRBJ1-5|.|.
TGTGCCAGTAGTAAGGGACCGCTTAGCAATCAGCCCCAGCATTTT
CASSKGPLSNQPQHF
>TRBV11-3|TRBJ2-3|.|.
TGTGCCAGCTCACCACCGGCACAGAGCACAGATACGCAGTATTTT
CASSPPAQSTDTQYF
>TRBV30|TRBJ1-2|TRBD1|many
TGTGCCGGGCCCACAGGGGACGACTATGGCTACACCTTC
CAGPTGDDYGYTF